Detailed here is one T cell receptor beta chain. Its antigen is not identified. Trimming took off 0 bases at V and 2 bases at J, with 13 bases between the two ends. CDR3 size: 16 residues. Germline CDR1 and CDR2: SGHKS and YYEKEE (reference sequence). Documented time point: pretreatment peripheral blood. Urothelial carcinoma, locally advanced or metastatic, affected the patients. The entry originates in a study of PD-L1 blockade in urothelial cancer. At the level of the study: Males with urothelial cancer arising in the bladder constituted most of the 29 patients. Study results and caveats: TCR clonality was measured in pretreatment peripheral blood. Clonality below the median predicted better survival.

Spiking of synthetic TCR analog templates was performed in each PCR. Profiled with immunoSEQ multiplex PCR; TCRdb holds only in-frame clones, not every one. The sample records roughly 56,000 clones, around 84% being singletons. The sequence was collected from a man aged 55 to 70 with urothelial cancer. The V gene is TRBV5-5, the J gene TRBJ2-3, with D uncertain. Sequences were derived from PBMCs, sampled around atezolizumab (anti-PD-L1) treatment. CDR3 in DNA: TGTGCCAGCAGCTTGGGGGCCGAATACAACACAGATACGCAGTATTTT. It yields the protein CASSLGAEYNTDTQYF.